Listed here are 20 T cell receptor beta chains from one sample, sequenced in a study of read filtering for tumor transcriptome and immune sequencing. Molecular barcoded adaptors covering alpha/delta and beta/gamma chains were used on around 400 ng RNA. One entry per CDR3 protein, called by TCRdb with MiXCR from the reads. The data contain fewer than 45,000 distinct CDR3 sequences, roughly an eighth of them seen just once; the ten biggest clones take up approximately 31%. The source material was a population of CD138-negative cells sorted from bone marrow. The receptor source for this set is a donor aged 40 or older with multiple myeloma.

Of note for this clonotype: Possible read error: a much larger clone is one base away. The chain carries TRBV9 and TRBJ2-3; D possibly corresponds to TRBD2 (5 bases). The germline V gene has CDR1 SGDLS and CDR2 YYNGEE. CDR3 length equals 15 residues. This chain's CDR3 is CASRVESGNTDTQYF. The CDR3 DNA reads TGTGCCAGCCGCGTAGAGAGCGGAAACACAGATACGCAGTATTTT.

As to this clonotype: This sequence may be a read error, since a much larger clone differs from it by one base. The chain carries TRBV12-3 or TRBV12-4 and TRBJ2-5, with D perhaps matching TRBD1 or TRBD2 (5 bases each). V shed 11 bases and J shed 5 bases, with 21 bases lying between them. The CDR3 loop spans 14 amino acids. The CDR3, as DNA: TGTGCCTGCACATGGGACGACCCTGCGGAGACCCAGTACTTC. Translation: CACTWDDPAETQYF.

The sample holds many counts of this clonotype. This chain uses TRBV20-1 with TRBJ2-3; D might be TRBD2 (6 bases). With 6 bases removed from V and 8 bases from J, the gap between germline ends came to 12 bases. This CDR3 comprises 11 residues. Germline lookup yields CDR1 DFQATT and CDR2 SNEGSKA (reference sequence). The CDR3 here is CSAKTGSTQYF. The CDR3, as DNA: TGCAGTGCGAAGACCGGGAGTACGCAGTATTTT.

At least ten counts were recorded for this clonotype. V gene TRBV12-3 or TRBV12-4 combines with J gene TRBJ2-7, with 8 bases aligning to TRBD2. This CDR3 has 15 residues. With V trimmed by 3 bases and J by 7 bases, 11 bases remained unmatched. The CDR3 protein is CASSLASPGGGEQYF. CDR3 sequence (DNA): TGTGCCAGCAGTTTGGCCAGTCCGGGAGGGGGGGAGCAGTACTTC.

The sample holds a few counts of this clonotype. In DNA, the CDR3 is TGTGCCAGCAGTATATTTACGAACACTGAAGCTTTCTTT. It encodes CASSIFTNTEAFF. The rearrangement links TRBV28 to TRBJ1-1; D not resolved. The ends were cut back, 5 bases at V and 1 base at J, with 8 bases in the middle. The CDR3 totals 13 residues. Per germline, CDR1 MDHEN and CDR2 SYDVKM.

To note about this clonotype: Its ends do not fully match the called genes, so a read error is possible. This chain uses TRBV4-3 with TRBJ2-7; 10 nucleotides line up with TRBD2. The CDR3 sequence is 16 residues long. Germline CDR1 reads LGHNA; CDR2 reads YSLEER. The CDR3 nucleotides read TGCGCCAGCAGCCGATACGCTAGCGGGAGTAGCTACGTGCAGTACTTC. Translating gives CASSRYASGSSYVQYF.

This clonotype was observed at least ten times. The rearrangement uses TRBV20-1 and TRBJ2-7; tentatively, D is TRBD2 (5 bases). Germline V gene data show CDR1 as DFQATT and CDR2 as SNEGSKA (reference sequence). Trimming cost V 3 bases and J 0 bases, with 12 bases left between them. The CDR3 runs 14 residues. CDR3 loop: CSASNAAGSYEQYF. The CDR3 DNA sequence: TGCAGTGCTAGCAACGCGGCGGGCTCCTACGAGCAGTACTTC.

At least ten counts were recorded for this clonotype. The chain carries TRBV10-1 and TRBJ2-1; 10 bases fit TRBD2. This CDR3 comprises 15 residues. The germline V gene encodes CDR1 WNHNN and CDR2 SYGVQD (reference sequence). V lost 4 bases to trimming and J lost 9 bases; unmatched junction nucleotides: 9. CDR3 coding DNA: TGCGCCAGCAGTGCAGTCCTAGCGGGAGTGTCTGAGCAGTTCTTC. This encodes CASSAVLAGVSEQFF.

There are many counts of this clonotype. The V gene is TRBV19, the J gene TRBJ2-5; D ambiguous. V lost 5 bases and J 3 bases, leaving 10 bases between the germline ends. CDR1 LNHDA and CDR2 SQIVND come from the germline V gene (reference sequence). The CDR3 contains 13 residues. For the CDR3, the DNA is TGTGCCAGTAGTCCGGCCCGTAAAGAGACCCAGTACTTC. This encodes CASSPARKETQYF.

This clonotype came up many times. The V and J genes are TRBV3-1 and TRBJ2-5; no clear D. The CDR3 runs 14 residues. CDR1 is LGHDT and CDR2 is YNNKEL in the germline V gene (reference sequence). Trimming took off 4 bases at V and 7 bases at J, with 16 bases between the two ends. The CDR3 bases are TGTGCCAGCAGCCCCTCCGGGCAGTTAGGGACCCAGTACTTC. As protein: CASSPSGQLGTQYF.

Concerning this clonotype itself: The junction departs from the called germline gene at one end, perhaps through a read error. This rearrangement joins TRBV5-1 to TRBJ2-1; D possibly corresponds to TRBD2 (5 bases). This CDR3 is built from 16 residues. In germline, CDR1 is SGHRS, CDR2 YFSETQ. As DNA, the CDR3 is TGCGCCGGCAGCTTAGGCCATGGGAGTGCGCCGGATGAGCAGTTCTTC. Its translation: CAGSLGHGSAPDEQFF.

This clonotype was seen many times. This CDR3 reads CASSWAGEQFF. The CDR3 DNA is TGTGCCAGCAGCTGGGCTGGTGAGCAGTTCTTC. This chain links TRBV28 with TRBJ2-1; D not resolved. V was trimmed by 6 bases and J by 9 bases, leaving 9 bases between them. Germline values: CDR1 MDHEN, CDR2 SYDVKM. This CDR3 region has 11 residues.

The chain combines TRBV28 with TRBJ2-7; D is undetermined. Germline CDR1 MDHEN, CDR2 SYDVKM. Trimming stripped 4 bases from V and 4 bases from J, with 8 bases between. This CDR3 region has 12 residues. The CDR3: CASSSPVYEQYF. The CDR3 DNA is TGTGCCAGCAGTTCTCCCGTATACGAGCAGTACTTC.

The sample holds many counts of this clonotype. The chain links TRBV7-9 to TRBJ1-6; perhaps TRBD1 as D (6 bases). The CDR3 contains 16 residues. The V gene's germline CDR1 is SEHNR and CDR2 FQNEAQ (reference sequence). Trimming shortened V by 4 bases and J by 5 bases, and 15 bases separated the two germline ends. The CDR3 nucleotides are TGTGCCAGCAGCTCCACGCCGACAGGAGATAATTCACCCCTCCACTTT. Protein product: CASSSTPTGDNSPLHF.

This clonotype has ten or more counts. The V and J genes are TRBV25-1 and TRBJ2-3; D not resolved. The CDR3 length is 13 residues. Germline V CDR1 and CDR2: MGHDK, SYGVNS. V gave up 3 bases and J gave up 2 bases, with 6 bases separating them. In DNA, the CDR3 is TGTGCCAGCAGTGATGGATTCACAGATACGCAGTATTTT. This gives the protein CASSDGFTDTQYF.

On this clonotype: Lacking the conserved final phenylalanine or tryptophan, this CDR3 likely reflects a read error. The DNA is left out, because the CDR3 cannot be placed on it with certainty; the CDR3 is given as TCRdb lists it. The chain couples TRBV7-8 to TRBJ2-1; TRBD2, the table's D call, lacks a check against the DNA. Germline-derived CDR1 and CDR2 are SGHVS and FQNEAQ. Including both end residues, the CDR3 is 15 amino acids long. The CDR3 spells CASSSQREGVDEQIS.

The genes are TRBV19 and TRBJ1-5; D call uncertain. The CDR3 consists of 12 residues. Germline V gene sequence: CDR1 LNHDA, CDR2 SQIVND (reference sequence). V was trimmed by 7 bases and J by 7 bases, leaving 11 bases between them. In DNA form, the CDR3 reads TGTGCCAGTAAGAGGGCCGGGCAGCCCCAGCATTTT. As protein: CASKRAGQPQHF.

This clonotype showed up many times. V gene TRBV7-3 combines with J gene TRBJ1-1; the match to TRBD1 covers 9 bases. Losses at the gene ends were 5 bases for V and 1 base for J; bases not matched to a gene: 14. CDR3 length: 18 amino acids. The germline V gene encodes CDR1 SGHTA and CDR2 FQGTGA. The CDR3: CASSPSNPGQGTNTEAFF. CDR3 DNA: TGTGCCAGCAGCCCATCTAACCCGGGACAGGGAACGAACACTGAAGCTTTCTTT.

This clonotype came up many times. The V and J genes are TRBV29-1 and TRBJ2-3, with 11 bases matching TRBD1. The CDR3 loop spans 15 amino acids. The germline V gene has CDR1 SQVTM and CDR2 ANQGSEA. The V and J ends lost 3 bases and 5 bases, in that order; junction bases with no gene match: 7. The CDR3 reads CSVDSRDRGGDTQYF. In DNA form, the CDR3 reads TGCAGCGTTGATTCGCGGGACAGGGGGGGAGATACGCAGTATTTT.

By share of the sample, this clonotype is medium-sized. The chain carries TRBV7-3 and TRBJ2-1; D not certain. The V and J ends lost 0 bases and 7 bases respectively, with 7 bases between them. The CDR3 is made up of 13 amino acids. Germline assignment: CDR1 SGHTA and CDR2 FQGTGA. The CDR3 nucleotides are TGTGCCAGCAGCTTAACGAATAATAATGAGCAGTTCTTC. Its protein is CASSLTNNNEQFF. The full variable domain, with the rest looked up from reference TRBV7-3 and TRBJ2-1, is GAGVSQTPSNKVTEKGKYVELRCDPISGHTALYWYRQSLGQGPEFLIYFQGTGAADDSGLPNDRFFAVRPEGSVSTLKIQRTERGDSAVYLCASSLTNNNEQFFGPGTRLTVL.